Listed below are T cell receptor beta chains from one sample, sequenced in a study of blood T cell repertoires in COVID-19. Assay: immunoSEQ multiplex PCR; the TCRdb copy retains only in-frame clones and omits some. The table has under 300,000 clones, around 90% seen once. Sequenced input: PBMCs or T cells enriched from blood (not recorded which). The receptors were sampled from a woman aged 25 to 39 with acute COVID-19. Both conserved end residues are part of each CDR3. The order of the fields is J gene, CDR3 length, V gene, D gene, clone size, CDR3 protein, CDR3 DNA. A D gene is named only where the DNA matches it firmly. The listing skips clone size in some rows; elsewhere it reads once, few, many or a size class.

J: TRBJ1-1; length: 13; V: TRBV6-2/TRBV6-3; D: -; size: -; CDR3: CASSWGGATEAFF; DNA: TGTGCCAGCAGTTGGGGAGGGGCCACTGAAGCTTTCTTT
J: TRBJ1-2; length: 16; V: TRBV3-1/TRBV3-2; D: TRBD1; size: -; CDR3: CASSQLQGNPNYGYTF; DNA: TGTGCCAGCAGCCAATTACAGGGGAACCCTAACTATGGCTACACCTTC
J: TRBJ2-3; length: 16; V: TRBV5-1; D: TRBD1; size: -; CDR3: CASSRTTLGQGDTQYF; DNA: TGCGCCAGCAGCCGTACTACCTTGGGACAGGGGGATACGCAGTATTTT
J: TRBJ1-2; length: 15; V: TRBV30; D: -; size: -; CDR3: CAWSVSVEGFLGYTF; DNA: TGTGCCTGGAGTGTCTCTGTGGAGGGGTTTCTTGGCTACACCTTC
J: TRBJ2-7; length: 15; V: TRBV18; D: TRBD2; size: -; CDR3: CASSPGLAGGSEQYF; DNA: TGTGCCAGCTCACCGGGACTAGCGGGAGGTTCCGAGCAGTACTTC
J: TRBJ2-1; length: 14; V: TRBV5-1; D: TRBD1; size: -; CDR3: CASSAGQEYNEQFF; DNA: TGCGCCAGCAGCGCGGGACAGGAGTACAATGAGCAGTTCTTC
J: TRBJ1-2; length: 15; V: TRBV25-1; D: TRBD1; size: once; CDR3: CASRGLDRGGYGYTF; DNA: TGTGCCAGCAGAGGCTTGGACAGGGGAGGGTATGGCTACACCTTC
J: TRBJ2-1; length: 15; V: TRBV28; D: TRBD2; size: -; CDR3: CASSLLAGLGNEQFF; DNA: TGTGCCAGCAGTCTTCTAGCGGGTCTAGGCAATGAGCAGTTCTTC
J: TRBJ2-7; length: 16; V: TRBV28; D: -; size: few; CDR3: CASLPQVTRSYYEQYF; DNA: TGTGCCAGCCTCCCACAGGTAACCCGATCCTACTACGAGCAGTACTTC
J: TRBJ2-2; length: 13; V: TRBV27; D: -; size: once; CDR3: CASSLLEIGELFF; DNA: TGTGCCAGCAGTTTACTGGAGATCGGGGAGCTGTTTTTT